A selection of T cell receptor beta chains follows, all from one sample in a study of T cell responses to AZD1222 COVID-19 vaccine. Using immunoSEQ multiplex PCR, the repertoire was profiled, and TCRdb retains in-frame clones only, with some absent. The table has about 200,000 clones, just over 90% seen once; the top ten hold roughly 4%. This specimen was peripheral blood, taken 28 days after the second dose of the MenACWY control vaccine. Receptors were obtained from an adult who received the MenACWY meningococcal vaccine as a control. The CDR3 runs from the conserved cysteine through the conserved F or W. Each record gives: clone size, J gene, CDR3 length, D gene, V gene, CDR3 DNA, CDR3 protein. A D gene is named only where the DNA matches it firmly. Part of the rows lack a size; the others show once, few, many or a class for expanded clones.

abundance: once; j_gene: TRBJ2-7; len: 15; d_gene: TRBD2; v_gene: TRBV27; CDR3nt: TGTGCCAGCAGGATCGGGACTAGCGGCTCCTACGAGCAGTACTTC; CDR3aa: CASRIGTSGSYEQYF
abundance: NA; j_gene: TRBJ2-5; len: 12; d_gene: NA; v_gene: TRBV7-8; CDR3nt: TGTGCCAGCAGCCACTGGAGAGAGACCCAGTACTTC; CDR3aa: CASSHWRETQYF
abundance: NA; j_gene: TRBJ2-7; len: 12; d_gene: NA; v_gene: TRBV25-1; CDR3nt: TGTGCCAGCAGTGTCGTGGGCGACCGATCTTACTTC; CDR3aa: CASSVVGDRSYF
abundance: few; j_gene: TRBJ2-3; len: 15; d_gene: NA; v_gene: TRBV10-3; CDR3nt: TGTGCCATCAAGACAGACAGCTCTAGCACAGATACGCAGTATTTT; CDR3aa: CAIKTDSSSTDTQYF
abundance: NA; j_gene: TRBJ1-4; len: 11; d_gene: NA; v_gene: TRBV7-9; CDR3nt: TGTGCCAGCAGCTTACAGGGAAAACTGTTTTTT; CDR3aa: CASSLQGKLFF
abundance: NA; j_gene: TRBJ2-2; len: 15; d_gene: NA; v_gene: TRBV4-3; CDR3nt: TGCGCCAGCAGCCCGGCAGACCCAGGGACCGGGGAGCTGTTTTTT; CDR3aa: CASSPADPGTGELFF
abundance: NA; j_gene: TRBJ1-4; len: 13; d_gene: NA; v_gene: TRBV5-5; CDR3nt: TGTGCCAGCAGCTTTGACTTTAATGAAAAACTGTTTTTT; CDR3aa: CASSFDFNEKLFF
abundance: NA; j_gene: TRBJ1-1; len: 12; d_gene: NA; v_gene: TRBV5-1; CDR3nt: TGCGCCAGCAGCTTTGACAGTCTTGAGGCTTTCTTT; CDR3aa: CASSFDSLEAFF
abundance: NA; j_gene: TRBJ2-7; len: 14; d_gene: NA; v_gene: TRBV2; CDR3nt: TGTGCCAGCAGTGGTAACCGGGACGCCAGGGAGCAGTACTTC; CDR3aa: CASSGNRDAREQYF
abundance: few; j_gene: TRBJ1-2; len: 16; d_gene: NA; v_gene: TRBV7-9; CDR3nt: TGTGCCAGCAGCCGCTCGACAGTGAATTCTAACTATGGCTACACCTTC; CDR3aa: CASSRSTVNSNYGYTF
abundance: NA; j_gene: TRBJ2-7; len: 14; d_gene: NA; v_gene: TRBV7-2; CDR3nt: TGTGCCAGCAGCTTAGTGGTTCTCCCCTACGAGCAGTACTTC; CDR3aa: CASSLVVLPYEQYF
abundance: NA; j_gene: TRBJ2-1; len: 15; d_gene: TRBD2; v_gene: TRBV6-4; CDR3nt: TGTGCCAGCAGCCAGGGACTAGCGGGAGGTTATGAGCAGTTCTTC; CDR3aa: CASSQGLAGGYEQFF
abundance: NA; j_gene: TRBJ2-1; len: 14; d_gene: TRBD1; v_gene: TRBV7-2; CDR3nt: TGTGCCAGCAGCATGGGACAGGTCCACAATGAGCAGTTCTTC; CDR3aa: CASSMGQVHNEQFF
abundance: NA; j_gene: TRBJ1-1; len: 12; d_gene: NA; v_gene: TRBV12-3/TRBV12-4; CDR3nt: TGTGCCAGCAGGGGCATGGAGACTGAAGCTTTCTTT; CDR3aa: CASRGMETEAFF
abundance: NA; j_gene: TRBJ1-3; len: 11; d_gene: NA; v_gene: TRBV30; CDR3nt: TGTGCCTGGGCTATCGGAAACACCATATATTTT; CDR3aa: CAWAIGNTIYF
abundance: NA; j_gene: TRBJ1-3; len: 18; d_gene: NA; v_gene: TRBV11-3; CDR3nt: TGTGCCAGCAGCCCGGCCCTGCCACCCTCCTCCTCTGGAAACACCATATATTTT; CDR3aa: CASSPALPPSSSGNTIYF
abundance: NA; j_gene: TRBJ1-1; len: 13; d_gene: TRBD1; v_gene: TRBV4-2; CDR3nt: TGTGCCAGCAGCCCCTCAGGGGGCACTGAAGCTTTCTTT; CDR3aa: CASSPSGGTEAFF